The clone carrying this T cell receptor (beta chain) occurred a few times. Its antigen is unknown. Preparation of the TCRbeta library was carried out with unique molecular identifiers. TCRdb passed the PCR reads through MiXCR, listing each CDR3 protein once. The repertoire holds more than 400,000 distinct CDR3 sequences, with around two fifths as singletons. The CDR3 length is 15 residues. Germline CDR1 SGHTA, CDR2 FQGTGA. The V gene lost 3 bases and the J gene lost 1 base, with 13 bases spanning the gap. These data are taken from a study of T-cell reconstitution after alpha-beta-depleted transplantation in children. Study-wide results and caveats: There were reportedly several hundred expanded graft clones from which alpha-beta T cells came about two months after transplant. Newly produced T cells mostly provided counts and TCRbeta diversity after one year, as hyperexpanded clones declined. Diversity of TCRbeta at day 60 was high in some patients, arising from surviving recipient T cells and thymic progenitors.

J is TRBJ2-7 and V is TRBV7-3, with D possibly TRBD2 on 6 matching bases. Here the sequenced sample was PBMCs, taken before TCRalphabeta/CD19-depleted stem cell transplant. The sequence came from a girl aged 2-9 years with aplastic anemia, due to receive a stem cell transplant. The CDR3 is CASSLGPGGSYEQYF. In DNA form, the CDR3 reads TGTGCCAGCAGCTTGGGTCCCGGAGGGTCCTACGAGCAGTACTTC. Complete variable domain (other parts from reference TRBV7-3 and TRBJ2-7): GAGVSQTPSNKVTEKGKYVELRCDPISGHTALYWYRQSLGQGPEFLIYFQGTGAADDSGLPNDRFFAVRPEGSVSTLKIQRTERGDSAVYLCASSLGPGGSYEQYFGPGTRLTVT.